Below are 2 T cell receptor beta chains sequenced from a single sample in a study of identical twins. TCRdb independently ran MiXCR on the 5' RACE reads; one entry per CDR3 protein. The profile shows 200,000 to 250,000 distinct CDR3 sequences, about 13% of them singletons. The same sample was also studied in work on yellow fever vaccine responses in identical twins.

The specimen sequenced was memory (CD45RO+) T cells sorted from blood. These TCRs come from a woman between 18 and 30 years old in good health.

The V call is TRBV7-9, the J call TRBJ2-7, with no clear D. The CDR3 extends over 13 amino acids. The germline CDR1 and CDR2 sequences are SEHNR and FQNEAQ (reference sequence). The V end was cut by 5 bases, the J end by 3 bases, with 11 bases between. The CDR3 DNA follows: TGTGCCAGCAGCCCCGACTTAAACTACGAGCAGTACTTC. Its protein is CASSPDLNYEQYF.

The chain links TRBV12-3 or TRBV12-4 to TRBJ2-1; D call uncertain. With 3 bases removed from V and 7 bases from J, the gap between germline ends came to 13 bases. The CDR3 extends over 14 amino acids. The CDR3 spells CASSFNDLGNEQFF. The CDR3 coding sequence is TGTGCCAGCAGTTTTAACGACTTAGGGAATGAGCAGTTCTTC.